The 20 T cell receptor beta chains in this list originate from one sample, sequenced in a study of somatic mutations in cytotoxic T cells in rheumatoid arthritis. The method was immunoSEQ multiplex PCR; TCRdb's version includes in-frame clones alone and lacks a portion of them. Among some 11,000 clones listed, approximately 84% were seen once. The sample was CD8+ T cells sorted from blood. These receptor sequences come from a woman aged 55 to 70 with rheumatoid arthritis.

In its sample, this clone was seen a few times. The chain combines TRBV7-9 with TRBJ2-7, with 9 bases lining up with TRBD2. CDR3 size: 14 residues. The J segment lost 6 bases and the V segment lost 4 bases, leaving 7 bases of the junction unmatched. The germline V gene encodes CDR1 SEHNR and CDR2 FQNEAQ (reference sequence). CDR3 residues: CASSSGLAPLEQYF. The CDR3 nucleotides are TGTGCCAGCAGCTCGGGACTAGCCCCACTCGAGCAGTACTTC.

For the CDR3, the DNA is TGTGCCAGCAGCGTAACTTCCTACAATGAGCAGTTCTTC. Translating gives CASSVTSYNEQFF. V and J are TRBV9 and TRBJ2-1; D ambiguous. This CDR3 spans 13 amino acids. Germline V gene data show CDR1 as SGDLS and CDR2 as YYNGEE. V lost 1 base and J lost 1, with 3 bases in between. Full variable domain (rest looked up from reference TRBV9 and TRBJ2-1): DSGVTQTPKHLITATGQRVTLRCSPRSGDLSVYWYQQSLDQGLQFLIQYYNGEERAKGNILERFSAQQFPDLHSELNLSSLELGDSALYFCASSVTSYNEQFFGPGTRLTVL.

The chain uses TRBV27 and TRBJ2-1; 11 bases agree with TRBD2. Germline loops: CDR1 MNHEY, CDR2 SMNVEV (reference sequence). The CDR3 totals 20 residues. The J segment lost 2 bases and the V segment lost 5 bases, leaving 17 bases of the junction unmatched. The CDR3 here is CASSRDKVPLAGGTYNEQFF. The CDR3 DNA reads TGTGCCAGCAGTCGGGATAAAGTCCCCCTAGCGGGAGGAACCTACAATGAGCAGTTCTTC.

The rearrangement links TRBV12-5 to TRBJ2-1; 15 nucleotides align to TRBD2. The germline gives CDR1 LGHNT, CDR2 FRNRAP. The ends lost 5 bases at V and 6 bases at J; junction bases unmatched: 8. This CDR3 spans 17 amino acids. The CDR3 spells CASGPRTSGRVFNEQFF. The DNA of the CDR3 is TGTGCTAGTGGTCCCCGGACTAGCGGGAGGGTCTTCAATGAGCAGTTCTTC.

The V call is TRBV11-3, the J call TRBJ2-3, with D perhaps matching TRBD2 (6 bases). V gave up 3 bases and J gave up 3 bases, with 13 bases separating them. The CDR3 runs 15 residues. CDR1 and CDR2 (germline): SGHNT, YENEEA. The DNA of the CDR3 is TGTGCCAGCAGCTTTACGGGAGAGGGGACAGATACGCAGTATTTT. Its translation is CASSFTGEGTDTQYF. The whole variable domain, filled in from reference TRBV11-3 and TRBJ2-3, reads EAGVVQSPRYKIIEKKQPVAFWCNPISGHNTLYWYLQNLGQGPELLIRYENEEAVDDSQLPKDRFSAERLKGVDSTLKIQPAELGDSAVYLCASSFTGEGTDTQYFGPGTRLTVL.

The chain combines TRBV4-1 with TRBJ2-1; 13 nucleotides match TRBD2. The J segment lost 7 bases and the V segment lost 0 bases, leaving 9 bases of the junction unmatched. The CDR3 has 18 amino acids. In germline, CDR1 is MGHRA, CDR2 YSYEKL. CDR3 region: CASSQDPLLAGGPNEQFF. For the CDR3, the DNA is TGCGCCAGCAGCCAAGACCCCTTACTAGCGGGAGGGCCGAATGAGCAGTTCTTC.

This chain joins TRBV7-8 and TRBJ2-7; 9 bases fit TRBD1. V lost 4 bases and J lost 4; bases outside the gene matches: 14. The CDR3 loop spans 17 amino acids. Germline loops: CDR1 SGHVS, CDR2 FQNEAQ. CDR3 coding DNA: TGTGCCAGCAGCTCCACCCCGCCCGGGACAGGGAATTACGAGCAGTACTTC. Translating it yields CASSSTPPGTGNYEQYF. Full variable domain (outside the CDR3, taken from reference TRBV7-8 and TRBJ2-7): GAGVSQSPRYKVAKRGQDVALRCDPISGHVSLFWYQQALGQGPEFLTYFQNEAQLDKSGLPSDRFFAERPEGSVSTLKIQRTQQEDSAVYLCASSSTPPGTGNYEQYFGPGTRLTVT.

The chain joins TRBV2 to TRBJ2-1; TRBD2 matches at 7 bases. V shed 9 bases, J shed 3 bases, and the junction held 5 bases outside the gene matches. The CDR3 sequence is 13 residues long. Per germline, CDR1 SNHLY and CDR2 FYNNEI. This CDR3 is CASGGSLYNEQFF. The CDR3 nucleotides read TGTGCCAGTGGCGGGAGTCTCTACAATGAGCAGTTCTTC. Together with reference TRBV2 and TRBJ2-1, the CDR3 gives the full variable domain: EPEVTQTPSHQVTQMGQEVILRCVPISNHLYFYWYRQILGQKVEFLVSFYNNEISEKSEIFDDQFSVERPDGSNFTLKIRSTKLEDSAMYFCASGGSLYNEQFFGPGTRLTVL.

The chain employs TRBV19 and TRBJ2-1, with D perhaps matching TRBD2 (6 bases). Germline values: CDR1 LNHDA, CDR2 SQIVND (reference sequence). The CDR3 extends over 17 amino acids. V was trimmed by 3 bases and J by 0 bases, leaving 15 bases between them. CDR3 residues: CASSMGGSVSSYNEQFF. The CDR3 DNA follows: TGTGCCAGTAGTATGGGGGGTAGCGTAAGCTCCTACAATGAGCAGTTCTTC. The whole variable domain, filled in from reference TRBV19 and TRBJ2-1, reads DGGITQSPKYLFRKEGQNVTLSCEQNLNHDAMYWYRQDPGQGLRLIYYSQIVNDFQKGDIAEGYSVSREKKESFPLTVTSAQKNPTAFYLCASSMGGSVSSYNEQFFGPGTRLTVL.

The chain carries TRBV5-1 and TRBJ2-7; 8 positions match TRBD1. V was clipped by 2 bases and J by 6 bases; unmatched bases: 10. The CDR3 spans 15 residues. Germline V gives CDR1 SGHRS, CDR2 YFSETQ. CDR3 region: CASSLDRGPRAEQYF. Written as DNA, the CDR3 is TGCGCCAGCAGCTTAGACAGGGGTCCTCGGGCCGAGCAGTACTTC.

The chain carries TRBV4-2 and TRBJ2-1; 10 bases line up with TRBD2. CDR3 length: 15 residues. Unmatched junction bases numbered 6, after V lost 2 bases and J lost 8 bases. Looked up from germline, CDR1 is LGHNA and CDR2 is YNFKEQ. Written as DNA, the CDR3 is TGTGCCAGCAGCCAAACTAGCGGGATAGGGTATGAGCAGTTCTTC. Protein product: CASSQTSGIGYEQFF.

V usage is TRBV5-1 and J usage is TRBJ2-7, with a weak D call TRBD1 (6 bases). Germline CDR1 SGHRS, CDR2 YFSETQ. CDR3 length: 16 amino acids. V lost 2 bases to trimming and J lost 2 bases, with 17 bases between them. The CDR3 nucleotides are TGCGCCAGCAGCTTTCTACCCGGCAGGGGAACCTACGAGCAGTACTTC. This gives the protein CASSFLPGRGTYEQYF.

A remark on this clone: The sample carries other DNA sequences with the same CDR3. Here the CDR3 reads CASSPGTGGSYEQYF. CDR3 DNA: TGTGCCAGCAGCCCCGGGACAGGGGGATCCTACGAGCAGTACTTC. The chain employs TRBV6-4 and TRBJ2-7; 11 bases match TRBD1. V gave up 6 bases and J gave up 1 base; unmatched junction bases: 5. Germline CDR1 is MRHNA and CDR2 is SNTAGT. CDR3 length: 15 residues.

This clone came up once. The chain uses TRBV27 and TRBJ2-1, with TRBD1 identical over 8 bases. The ends lost 6 bases at V and 5 bases at J; junction bases unmatched: 6. The CDR3 totals 14 residues. Germline CDR1 reads MNHEY; CDR2 reads SMNVEV (reference sequence). CDR3 sequence: CASSLGRGHNEQFF. DNA of the CDR3: TGTGCCAGCAGCCTGGGCAGGGGGCACAATGAGCAGTTCTTC.

This clone showed up just a few times. The chain couples TRBV28 to TRBJ2-1; 7 nucleotides line up with TRBD2. The CDR3 runs 16 residues. V lost 4 bases to trimming and J lost 2 bases; unmatched junction nucleotides: 8. Germline V lookup: CDR1 MDHEN, CDR2 SYDVKM. This CDR3 reads CASSSLKAGTYNEQFF. The CDR3, as DNA: TGTGCCAGCAGTTCGCTCAAAGCGGGAACCTACAATGAGCAGTTCTTC.

The rearrangement uses TRBV29-1 and TRBJ2-3, with D possibly being TRBD2 (5 bases). The CDR3 runs 14 residues. Trimming removed 3 bases from V and 2 bases from J, with 12 bases in between. Looked up from germline, CDR1 is SQVTM and CDR2 is ANQGSEA. The DNA of the CDR3 is TGCAGCGTTGAGTCTGGGGAGACCACAGATACGCAGTATTTT. Translated, it gives CSVESGETTDTQYF.

The genes are TRBV15 and TRBJ2-1; 11 bases map to TRBD2. CDR3 length: 15 amino acids. Germline V CDR1 and CDR2: LNHNV, YYDKDF (reference sequence). Losses at the gene ends were 5 bases for V and 5 bases for J; bases not matched to a gene: 5. The CDR3 loop reads CATSQGTSGNNEQFF. CDR3 DNA: TGTGCCACCAGCCAAGGGACTAGCGGAAACAATGAGCAGTTCTTC.

The rearrangement uses TRBV10-3 and TRBJ2-7; 8 bases are a match to TRBD2. In germline, CDR1 is ENHRY, CDR2 SYGVKD. J was trimmed by 2 bases and V by 11 bases; bases with no gene match: 11. The CDR3 length is 14 residues. The CDR3: CAVSERERAYEQYF. The CDR3 nucleotides read TGTGCCGTTTCGGAGCGGGAGAGGGCCTACGAGCAGTACTTC.

The chain links TRBV6-1 to TRBJ1-1; unclear D gene. Germline assignment: CDR1 MNHNS and CDR2 SASEGT. V was trimmed by 4 bases and J by 7 bases, leaving 16 bases between them. The CDR3 loop spans 14 amino acids. CDR3 DNA sequence: TGTGCCAGCAGTGCTGTCATGAGATTTGGTGAAGCTTTCTTT. The encoded protein is CASSAVMRFGEAFF.

This rearrangement joins TRBV11-3 to TRBJ2-2, with TRBD1 identical over 7 bases. The germline gives CDR1 SGHNT, CDR2 YENEEA. The trim removed 5 bases at V and 5 bases at J, leaving 5 bases unmatched. The CDR3 extends over 14 amino acids. The CDR3 spells CASSPGTATGELFF. Here the CDR3 DNA reads TGTGCCAGCAGCCCTGGGACAGCTACCGGGGAGCTGTTTTTT.